Shown below are 5 T cell receptor beta chains from a single sample sequenced in a study of molecular identifiers for immune sequencing clone quantification. From the PCR reads, TCRdb called clonotypes with MiXCR, one entry per CDR3 protein. The sample has 35,000 or so distinct CDR3 sequences, approximately 18% seen once; the top ten hold about 6.9%. The sequencing input was naive CD8+ T cells from blood, with Jurkat cell RNA spiked in. Subset here: FACS-sorted CD8+CD4-CCR7+CD45RA+ naive T cells. These receptors originate from a human donor in good health. Some libraries in this study had Jurkat cell RNA spiked in.

The CDR3: CASSDKMNNEQFF. The CDR3 nucleotides are TGTGCCAGCAGTGACAAGATGAACAATGAGCAGTTCTTC. V gene TRBV2 combines with J gene TRBJ2-1; D is uncertain. V shed 3 bases and J shed 5 bases, with 8 bases lying between them. CDR1 is SNHLY, CDR2 FYNNEI, per germline. The CDR3 length is 13 residues.

This clonotype occurred many times. The rearrangement links TRBV25-1 to TRBJ1-1, with D possibly being TRBD1 (5 bases). The V gene lost 6 bases and the J gene lost 3 bases, with 11 bases spanning the gap. Germline V gene data show CDR1 as MGHDK and CDR2 as SYGVNS. The CDR3 spans 13 residues. This CDR3 reads CASRQASYTEAFF. The DNA for the CDR3 is TGTGCCAGCAGACAGGCTTCATACACTGAAGCTTTCTTT.

Ten or more counts support this clonotype. The chain has TRBV5-6 and TRBJ2-7; 9 positions match TRBD1. V gave up 1 base and J gave up 1 base; unmatched junction bases: 3. In germline, CDR1 is SGHDT, CDR2 YYEEEE. CDR3 length equals 15 residues. The CDR3 region has the DNA TGTGCCAGCAGCTTGAGTGGACAGGGGTCCTACGAGCAGTACTTC. Translating gives CASSLSGQGSYEQYF.

The V and J genes are TRBV19 and TRBJ2-3; D is uncertain. CDR3 length equals 15 residues. The germline CDR1 and CDR2 sequences are LNHDA and SQIVND (reference sequence). The V and J ends lost 2 bases and 6 bases respectively, with 15 bases between them. The DNA of the CDR3 is TGTGCCAGTAGTATATGGCTATCTAAGGCGGATACGCAGTATTTT. It is translated as CASSIWLSKADTQYF.

This clonotype was seen a few times. The V and J genes are TRBV4-1 and TRBJ2-3; D remains unclear. This CDR3 is built from 12 residues. The V gene's germline CDR1 is MGHRA and CDR2 YSYEKL. Trimming took off 3 bases at V and 3 bases at J, with 4 bases between the two ends. CDR3 in DNA: TGCGCCAGCAGCCATCCAACAGATACGCAGTATTTT. Amino acid sequence: CASSHPTDTQYF.